This record looks at one TCR beta chain sequence and its context. The CDR3 is 14 amino acids. V was cut by 4 bases and J by 2 bases, with 11 bases left in between. The germline gives CDR1 SGHTA, CDR2 FQGNSA. The data derive from a study of T cells in narcolepsy. Data came from immunoSEQ multiplex PCR; TCRdb stores just in-frame clones and leaves some out. The data show over 30,000 clones, 70% to 90% seen once. The clonotype comes from a human donor with narcolepsy. Material for sequencing was CD45RA- memory CD4+ T cells from PBMCs. The genes are TRBV7-2 and TRBJ1-2; no reliable D call. The CDR3 nucleotides read TGTGCCAGCAGCTCTAGGGCAGAAAACTATGGCTACACCTTC. Translated, it gives CASSSRAENYGYTF. The variable domain in full, completed from reference TRBV7-2 and TRBJ1-2, reads GAGVSQSPSNKVTEKGKDVELRCDPISGHTALYWYRQSLGQGLEFLIYFQGNSAPDKSGLPSDRFSAERTGGSVSTLTIQRTQQEDSAVYLCASSSRAENYGYTFGSGTRLTVV.